The sequence of this T cell receptor beta chain was determined in a study of T cells in tumors after PD-1 blockade (dated by TCRdb to the late 2010s). The study in broad terms: Patients were excluded if they had prior checkpoint blockade, use of systemic immunosuppressants, or recent radiotherapy or other anti-cancer therapy within 4 weeks. Clinical response was assessed using RECIST version 1.1. Using site-matched tumors from BCC or SCC patients sampled before and after anti-PD-1 therapy, the study carried out paired single-cell RNA and TCR sequencing. Tumor samples averaged 26,066 TCR templates (range roughly 554-100,000) and about 6,000 unique clonotypes, approximately 20-fold deeper than single-cell TCR sequencing. While on anti-PD-1 treatment, some of the patients also continued taking daily vismodegib 150 mg. Patients were treated with either pembrolizumab 200 mg every 3 weeks or cemiplimab 350 mg every 2 weeks.

The meaning of the sample's time point label: before anti-PD-1 therapy. Before and after PD-1 blockade, tumor biopsies came from the same primary tumor, making the samples site-matched. For bulk TCRbeta sequencing, genomic DNA was extracted from tumor biopsies or peripheral blood, and input amounts ranged from about 600 ng to 6,004 ng. Leftover biopsy material went through bulk TCRbeta sequencing, with the goal of boosting sensitivity for rare clonotypes relative to single-cell TCR sequencing. Every patient was a poor candidate for surgical resection and had histologically proven advanced or metastatic basal or squamous cell carcinoma. Of the approximately twelve patients making up the basal cell carcinoma cohort, 8 or 9 underwent bulk tumor TCR sequencing. Fresh biopsies were taken from the primary tumor site, and part of the biopsy material was kept in RNAlater for exome and bulk TCR sequencing.

Summary of the overall study and its limitations: The source of novel T cell clones was not identified and could include lymphoid organs or rare unexpanded clones within the tumor or its periphery. Most exhausted CD8+ clones that expanded after therapy were novel clonotypes not detected before treatment, suggesting clonal replacement instead of reinvigoration of pre-existing clones. Roughly two fifths of tumor TCR clonotypes were detected in blood, and some novel exhausted tumor clones were observed in pre-treatment blood, which was taken as suggesting peripheral recruitment. Clonal replacement was seen only when comparing pre- and post-treatment samples and not when comparing two pre-treatment samples, which argues against artifacts from biopsy timing or location.

A note on this clone: Its specific antigen is unknown. The input lacks base qualities; no much larger clone sits a single base away.

Deep TCRbeta sequencing was performed with the immunoSEQ platform. On the authors' methods: For further analysis, only productive rearrangements were exported out of the immunoSEQ Analyzer. A two-sided binomial test with a Bonferroni-corrected P below 0.01 was used to call clones that significantly expanded or contracted between timepoints. T cell phenotypes were assigned to bulk TCRbeta clonotypes by matching the clonotypes to single-cell RNA+TCR-seq clones with the same TCRbeta sequence. Tumor enrichment of a clone was calculated by dividing the clone's tumor frequency by the clone's PBMC frequency, both taken from bulk TCR sequencing. GLIPH was used to group TCRs into specificity groups, clusters of distinct TCRs likely recognizing common antigens via shared CDR3 motifs. In TCRdb, the immuneACCESS table is reduced to in-frame sequences with V and J assigned. These tables do not hold every clone; where another copy was compared, an unresolved V gene accounts for under half, and the others remain unexplained. The DNA was the basis for D and trimming; V, J and clone size are from that table. This sample has approximately 12,000 clones in its table, and roughly 69% of those were observed once. 15% to 20% of the sample lies in the top ten.

This specimen was tumor tissue, taken before anti-PD-1 treatment. The source is a human donor with basal cell carcinoma.

In nucleotides, the sequence is TGTGCCAGCAGCTTTACAGGGGGGTCGCGGAACACTGAAGCTTTCTTT. The encoded protein is CASSFTGGSRNTEAFF. The rearranged chain carries TRBV7-2 and TRBJ1-1; 8 bases in between match TRBD1. The CDR3 runs 16 amino acids, cysteine and phenylalanine included. CDR3 DNA only is kept here, 48 bases in frame from base 1. CDR1 and CDR2 are read off the germline V gene as SGHTA and FQGNSA. Germline trimming: 3 bases from V, 1 base from J; junction bases outside gene matches: 7.